This T cell receptor beta chain was recorded in a study of OX40 agonist ivuxolimab in advanced cancers. Study-level information: Those treated in dose escalation had hepatocellular carcinoma, melanoma, renal cell cancer or head and neck cancer.

The CDR3 is 17 residues long. The V and J ends lost 4 bases and 6 bases, in that order; junction bases with no gene match: 9. The germline V gene encodes CDR1 LGHNA and CDR2 YSLEER. Some clones are missing from TCRdb's copy, which holds only in-frame ones; the method was immunoSEQ multiplex PCR. The repertoire holds 55,000 to 80,000 clones, approximately 91% seen once, with over 0.25% in the top ten. The clonotype originates from an adult with an advanced solid tumor such as melanoma, head and neck, liver or kidney cancer. The chain has TRBV4-3 and TRBJ2-1, with TRBD2 matching 13 bases. Specimen: CD4+ or CD8+ T cells sorted from blood, collected in a trial of the OX40 agonist ivuxolimab. This chain's CDR3 is CASSRYTSGRAGNEQFF. The CDR3 bases are TGCGCCAGCAGCCGATATACTAGCGGGAGGGCTGGCAATGAGCAGTTCTTC.